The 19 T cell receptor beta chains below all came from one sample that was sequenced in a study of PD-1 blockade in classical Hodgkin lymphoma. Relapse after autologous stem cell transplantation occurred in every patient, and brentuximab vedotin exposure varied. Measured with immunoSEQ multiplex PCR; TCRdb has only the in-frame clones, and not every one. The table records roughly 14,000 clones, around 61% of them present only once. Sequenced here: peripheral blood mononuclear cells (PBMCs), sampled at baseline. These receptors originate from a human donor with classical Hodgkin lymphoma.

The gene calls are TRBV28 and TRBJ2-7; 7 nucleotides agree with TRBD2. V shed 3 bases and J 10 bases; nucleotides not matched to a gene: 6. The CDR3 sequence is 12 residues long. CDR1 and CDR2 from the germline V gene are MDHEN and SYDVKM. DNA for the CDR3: TGTGCCAGCAGTTTGCCGGGACTAAACCAGTACTTC. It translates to CASSLPGLNQYF. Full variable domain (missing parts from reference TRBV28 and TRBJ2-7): DVKVTQSSRYLVKRTGEKVFLECVQDMDHENMFWYRQDPGLGLRLIYFSYDVKMKEKGDIPEGYSVSREKKERFSLILESASTNQTSMYLCASSLPGLNQYFGPGTRLTVT.

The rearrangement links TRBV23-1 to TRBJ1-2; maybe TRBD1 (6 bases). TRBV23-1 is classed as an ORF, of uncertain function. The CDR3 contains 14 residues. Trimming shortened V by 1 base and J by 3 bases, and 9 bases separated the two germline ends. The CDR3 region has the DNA TGCGCCAGCAGTCAATGGGGGCGGTACTATGGCTACACCTTC. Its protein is CASSQWGRYYGYTF.

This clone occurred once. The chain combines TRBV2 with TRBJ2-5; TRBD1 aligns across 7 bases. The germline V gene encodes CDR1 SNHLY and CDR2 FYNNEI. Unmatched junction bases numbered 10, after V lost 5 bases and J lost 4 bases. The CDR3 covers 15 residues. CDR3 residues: CASSSITGVGETQYF. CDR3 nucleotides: TGTGCCAGCAGTTCTATCACAGGGGTGGGAGAGACCCAGTACTTC.

The CDR3 loop reads CSVESSGITYEQYF. Written as DNA, the CDR3 is TGCAGCGTTGAAAGCTCAGGGATCACCTACGAGCAGTACTTC. This chain uses TRBV29-1 with TRBJ2-7, with a possible D match to TRBD1 (5 bases). V lost 2 bases, J lost 2 bases, and 13 bases lay in between. The CDR3 extends over 14 amino acids. CDR1 and CDR2 (germline): SQVTM, ANQGSEA.

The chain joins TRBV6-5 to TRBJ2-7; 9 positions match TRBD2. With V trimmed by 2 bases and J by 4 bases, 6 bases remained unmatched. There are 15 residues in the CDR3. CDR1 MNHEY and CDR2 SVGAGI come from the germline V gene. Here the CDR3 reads CASSYIQREAYEQYF. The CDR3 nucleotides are TGTGCCAGCAGTTACATCCAGCGGGAGGCATACGAGCAGTACTTC.

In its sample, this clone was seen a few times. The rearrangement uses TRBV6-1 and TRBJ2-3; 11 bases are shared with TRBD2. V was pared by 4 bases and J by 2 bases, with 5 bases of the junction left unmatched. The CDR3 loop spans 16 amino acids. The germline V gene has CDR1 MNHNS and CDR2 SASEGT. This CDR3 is CASSVPTSGVTDTQYF. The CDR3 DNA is TGTGCCAGCAGTGTCCCGACTAGCGGGGTCACAGATACGCAGTATTTT.

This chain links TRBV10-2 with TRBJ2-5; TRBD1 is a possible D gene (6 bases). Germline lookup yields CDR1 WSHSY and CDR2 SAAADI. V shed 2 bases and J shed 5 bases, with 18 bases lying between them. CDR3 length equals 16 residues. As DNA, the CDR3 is TGCGCCAGCAGTGAGCCCAACGACAGGTTTCACGAGACCCAGTACTTC. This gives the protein CASSEPNDRFHETQYF.

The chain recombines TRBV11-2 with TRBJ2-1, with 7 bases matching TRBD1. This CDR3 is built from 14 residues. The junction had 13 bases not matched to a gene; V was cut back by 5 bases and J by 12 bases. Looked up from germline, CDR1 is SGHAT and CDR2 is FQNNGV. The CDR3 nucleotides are TGTGCCAGCAGCCAAGGGACAGCCAACACAGGGCAGTTCTTC. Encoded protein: CASSQGTANTGQFF. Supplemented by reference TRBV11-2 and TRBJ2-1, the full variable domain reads EAGVAQSPRYKIIEKRQSVAFWCNPISGHATLYWYQQILGQGPKLLIQFQNNGVVDDSQLPKDRFSAERLKGVDSTLKIQPAKLEDSAVYLCASSQGTANTGQFFGPGTRLTVL.

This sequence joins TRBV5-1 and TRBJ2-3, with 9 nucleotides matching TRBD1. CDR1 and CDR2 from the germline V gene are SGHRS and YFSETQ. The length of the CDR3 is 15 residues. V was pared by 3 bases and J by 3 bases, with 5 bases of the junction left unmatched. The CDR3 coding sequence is TGCGCCAGCAGCTGGGGGACAGGGAGGACAGATACGCAGTATTTT. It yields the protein CASSWGTGRTDTQYF. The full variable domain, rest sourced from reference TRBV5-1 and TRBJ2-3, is KAGVTQTPRYLIKTRGQQVTLSCSPISGHRSVSWYQQTPGQGLQFLFEYFSETQRNKGNFPGRFSGRQFSNSRSEMNVSTLELGDSALYLCASSWGTGRTDTQYFGPGTRLTVL.

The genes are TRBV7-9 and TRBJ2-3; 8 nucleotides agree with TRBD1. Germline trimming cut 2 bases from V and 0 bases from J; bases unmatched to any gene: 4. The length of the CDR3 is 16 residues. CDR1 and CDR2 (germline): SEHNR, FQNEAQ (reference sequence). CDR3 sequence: CASSLLWTGSTDTQYF. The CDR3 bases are TGTGCCAGCAGCTTATTATGGACAGGGAGCACAGATACGCAGTATTTT.

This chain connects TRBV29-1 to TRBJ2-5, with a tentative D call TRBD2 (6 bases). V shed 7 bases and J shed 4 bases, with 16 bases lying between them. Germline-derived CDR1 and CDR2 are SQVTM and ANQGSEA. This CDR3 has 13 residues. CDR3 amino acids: CSAEGDFRETQYF. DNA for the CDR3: TGCAGCGCCGAAGGGGACTTCCGAGAGACCCAGTACTTC.

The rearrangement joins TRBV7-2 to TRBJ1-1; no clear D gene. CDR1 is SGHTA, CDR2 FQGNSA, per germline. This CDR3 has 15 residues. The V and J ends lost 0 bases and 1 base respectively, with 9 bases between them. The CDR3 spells CASSLARDWNTEAFF. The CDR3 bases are TGTGCCAGCAGCTTAGCGCGAGACTGGAACACTGAAGCTTTCTTT.

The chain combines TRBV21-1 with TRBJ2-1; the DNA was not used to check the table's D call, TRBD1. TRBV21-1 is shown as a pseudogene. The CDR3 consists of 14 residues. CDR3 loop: CASSTRDSFNEQFF. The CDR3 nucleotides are TGTGCCAGCAGCACCCGGGACAGCTTCAATGAGCAGTTCTTC.

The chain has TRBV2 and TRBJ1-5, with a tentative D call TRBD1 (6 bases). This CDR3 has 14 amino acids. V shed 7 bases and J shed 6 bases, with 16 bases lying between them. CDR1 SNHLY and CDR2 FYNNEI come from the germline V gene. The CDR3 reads CASTSEGGVQPQHF. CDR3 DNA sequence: TGTGCCAGCACGTCTGAGGGGGGCGTTCAGCCCCAGCATTTT.

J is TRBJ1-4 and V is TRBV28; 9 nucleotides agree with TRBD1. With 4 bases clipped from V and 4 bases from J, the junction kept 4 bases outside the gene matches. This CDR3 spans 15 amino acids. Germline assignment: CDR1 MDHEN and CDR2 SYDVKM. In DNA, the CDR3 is TGTGCCAGCAGTTCAAAGACAGGGGGTAATGAAAAACTGTTTTTT. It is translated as CASSSKTGGNEKLFF.

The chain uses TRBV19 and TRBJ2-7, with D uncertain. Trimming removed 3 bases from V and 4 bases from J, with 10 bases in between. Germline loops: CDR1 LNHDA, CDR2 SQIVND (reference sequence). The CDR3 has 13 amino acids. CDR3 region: CASSISDGYEQYF. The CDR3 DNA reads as TGTGCCAGTAGTATTTCAGACGGTTACGAGCAGTACTTC.

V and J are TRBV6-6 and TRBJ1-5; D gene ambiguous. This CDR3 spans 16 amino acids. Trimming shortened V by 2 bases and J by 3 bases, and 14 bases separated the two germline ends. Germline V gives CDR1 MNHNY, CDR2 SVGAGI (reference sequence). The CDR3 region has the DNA TGTGCCAGCAGTTACAGCACACAAGGCTTCAATCAGCCCCAGCATTTT. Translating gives CASSYSTQGFNQPQHF.

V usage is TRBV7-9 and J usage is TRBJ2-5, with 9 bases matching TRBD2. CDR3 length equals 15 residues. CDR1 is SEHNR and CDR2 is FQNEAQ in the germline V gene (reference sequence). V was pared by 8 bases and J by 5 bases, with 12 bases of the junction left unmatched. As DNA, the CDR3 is TGTGCCAGCCGGGGTAGCGGGAGCCCCGGGGAGACCCAGTACTTC. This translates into CASRGSGSPGETQYF.

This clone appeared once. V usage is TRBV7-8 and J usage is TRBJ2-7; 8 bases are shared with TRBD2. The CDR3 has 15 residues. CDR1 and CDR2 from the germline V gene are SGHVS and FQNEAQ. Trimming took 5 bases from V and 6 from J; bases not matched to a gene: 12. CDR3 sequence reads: CASSPTPGLVSEQYF. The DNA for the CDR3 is TGTGCCAGCAGCCCTACTCCGGGACTAGTTTCCGAGCAGTACTTC.